Listed below are T cell receptor beta chains from one sample, sequenced in a study of cytomegalovirus exposure and HLA in healthy donors. TCRdb keeps only in-frame clones here, not all; method: immunoSEQ multiplex PCR. Of fewer than 100,000 clones in the sample, under 75% were seen once. The sequenced sample consisted of PBMCs. The receptor source for this set is a female donor in good health and CMV-seronegative. Both conserved end residues are part of each CDR3. D genes are given only for firm matches. Size is omitted from some rows. Given values are once, few, many or a class for expanded clones.

abundance: NA; j_gene: TRBJ1-1; d_gene: NA; v_gene: TRBV9; CDR3aa: CASSSSNVFSGEAFF; CDR3nt: TGTGCCAGCAGCTCAAGCAATGTCTTCTCCGGTGAAGCTTTCTTT
abundance: NA; j_gene: TRBJ2-5; d_gene: TRBD2; v_gene: TRBV2; CDR3aa: CASKPGLALGKTQYF; CDR3nt: TGTGCCAGCAAACCGGGACTAGCGTTGGGGAAGACCCAGTACTTC
abundance: NA; j_gene: TRBJ1-1; d_gene: TRBD1; v_gene: TRBV5-1; CDR3aa: CASSSGQGGFTFF; CDR3nt: TGCGCCAGCAGTTCCGGACAGGGGGGTTTCACTTTCTTT
abundance: NA; j_gene: TRBJ1-1; d_gene: NA; v_gene: TRBV30; CDR3aa: CAWSAKDDTRGTEAFF; CDR3nt: TGTGCCTGGAGTGCAAAGGACGATACAAGGGGCACTGAAGCTTTCTTT
abundance: NA; j_gene: TRBJ1-1; d_gene: TRBD1; v_gene: TRBV6-1; CDR3aa: CASSSPGTGGTEAFF; CDR3nt: TGTGCCAGCAGTAGCCCCGGGACAGGGGGAACTGAAGCTTTCTTT
abundance: NA; j_gene: TRBJ1-4; d_gene: TRBD1; v_gene: TRBV15; CDR3aa: CATADVGRGNEKLFF; CDR3nt: TGTGCCACCGCCGATGTTGGCAGGGGGAATGAAAAACTGTTTTTT
abundance: NA; j_gene: TRBJ2-2; d_gene: TRBD2; v_gene: TRBV4-1; CDR3aa: CASGAIAGGVGGELFF; CDR3nt: TGCGCCAGCGGGGCCATAGCGGGAGGTGTTGGCGGGGAGCTGTTTTTT
abundance: NA; j_gene: TRBJ2-7; d_gene: NA; v_gene: TRBV14; CDR3aa: CASSQVGPGSRAYEQYF; CDR3nt: TGTGCCAGCAGCCAAGTCGGTCCCGGGAGCAGGGCCTACGAGCAGTACTTC
abundance: few; j_gene: TRBJ2-5; d_gene: TRBD1; v_gene: TRBV6-5; CDR3aa: CASSSGTGVSETQYF; CDR3nt: TGTGCCAGCAGTTCAGGGACAGGGGTTTCAGAGACCCAGTACTTC
abundance: NA; j_gene: TRBJ1-1; d_gene: NA; v_gene: TRBV7-9; CDR3aa: CASRTTGNTEAFF; CDR3nt: TGTGCCAGCAGGACGACAGGGAACACTGAAGCTTTCTTT
abundance: NA; j_gene: TRBJ1-1; d_gene: NA; v_gene: TRBV5-1; CDR3aa: CVSSLAAENTEAFF; CDR3nt: TGCGTCAGCAGCTTGGCCGCAGAGAACACTGAAGCTTTCTTT
abundance: once; j_gene: TRBJ1-3; d_gene: NA; v_gene: TRBV11-2; CDR3aa: CASSLEQTFTGTIYF; CDR3nt: TGTGCCAGCAGCTTAGAACAGACATTTACCGGCACCATATATTTT
abundance: few; j_gene: TRBJ2-7; d_gene: TRBD1; v_gene: TRBV5-1; CDR3aa: CASSLGTGTYEQYF; CDR3nt: TGCGCCAGCAGCTTGGGGACAGGGACCTACGAGCAGTACTTC
abundance: NA; j_gene: TRBJ2-1; d_gene: TRBD2; v_gene: TRBV30; CDR3aa: CAWSSLSGGGEQFF; CDR3nt: TGTGCCTGGAGTTCCTTAAGCGGGGGGGGTGAGCAGTTCTTC
abundance: few; j_gene: TRBJ2-3; d_gene: TRBD1; v_gene: TRBV4-1; CDR3aa: CASSQDSSGQGLDTQYF; CDR3nt: TGCGCCAGCAGCCAAGATTCTTCGGGACAGGGGTTAGATACGCAGTATTTT
abundance: once; j_gene: TRBJ1-5; d_gene: TRBD1; v_gene: TRBV28; CDR3aa: CASRSSTGGQPQHF; CDR3nt: TGTGCCAGCAGATCATCGACAGGGGGTCAGCCCCAGCATTTT
abundance: NA; j_gene: TRBJ2-7; d_gene: NA; v_gene: TRBV19; CDR3aa: CASRSRVVDEQYF; CDR3nt: TGTGCCAGTAGGAGCAGGGTGGTGGACGAGCAGTACTTC
abundance: NA; j_gene: TRBJ2-7; d_gene: TRBD2; v_gene: TRBV6-1; CDR3aa: CASSDRRDYRYEQYF; CDR3nt: TGTGCCAGCAGTGACCGCCGGGACTATCGCTACGAGCAGTACTTC
abundance: NA; j_gene: TRBJ2-1; d_gene: TRBD2; v_gene: TRBV9; CDR3aa: CASSVEWAGGPHNEQFF; CDR3nt: TGTGCCAGCAGCGTAGAATGGGCGGGAGGGCCACACAATGAGCAGTTCTTC
abundance: few; j_gene: TRBJ1-5; d_gene: TRBD1; v_gene: TRBV30; CDR3aa: CAWTRDRHQPQHF; CDR3nt: TGTGCCTGGACCCGGGACAGGCATCAGCCCCAGCATTTT
abundance: few; j_gene: TRBJ1-4; d_gene: TRBD1; v_gene: TRBV6-5; CDR3aa: CASRNRGDEKLFF; CDR3nt: TGTGCCAGCAGAAACAGGGGCGATGAAAAACTGTTTTTT
abundance: NA; j_gene: TRBJ2-3; d_gene: TRBD2; v_gene: TRBV5-1; CDR3aa: CASSVLAGGPGDTQYF; CDR3nt: TGCGCCAGCAGCGTCTTAGCGGGAGGGCCGGGGGATACGCAGTATTTT
abundance: few; j_gene: TRBJ2-3; d_gene: TRBD2; v_gene: TRBV7-9; CDR3aa: CASSLGLAGGFTDTQYF; CDR3nt: TGTGCCAGCAGCTTGGGACTAGCGGGGGGGTTCACAGATACGCAGTATTTT